This TCR beta chain came from a study of breast tumors, draining lymph nodes, adjacent tissues. This clonotype was found many times. One entry per CDR3 protein, called by TCRdb with MiXCR from the multiplex PCR reads. This table has about 230,000 distinct CDR3 sequences, about a third appearing once. Axillary draining lymph nodes of breast cancer patients supplied the node samples. Germline-derived CDR1 and CDR2 are DFQATT and SNEGSKA (reference sequence). Between the trimmed V and J ends, which lost 3 bases and 0 bases, there was a span of 12 bases. This CDR3 spans 16 amino acids. This sequence originates from a female donor with breast cancer. Some clones in this sample may be carry-over from other donors' samples. V gene TRBV20-1 combines with J gene TRBJ1-6; D unclear. Sequenced sample: axillary lymph node tissue. The CDR3 spells CSAREALSSYNSPLHF. CDR3 in DNA: TGCAGTGCTAGGGAAGCTTTGAGCTCCTATAATTCACCCCTCCACTTT.